Listed here are 8 T cell receptor beta chains from one sample, sequenced in a study of blood T cell repertoires in COVID-19. TCRdb's copy holds only in-frame clones and misses some; the assay was immunoSEQ multiplex PCR. The data contain under 250,000 clones, less than 85% of them singletons. Sequenced sample: peripheral blood. Receptors originate from a woman in her 70s with active or convalescent COVID-19.

A note on this clone: Compared with germline, one end of the junction differs, possibly owing to a read error. The chain carries TRBV7-3 and TRBJ2-7; 12 nucleotides match TRBD2. CDR1 SGHTA and CDR2 FQGTGA come from the germline V gene. CDR3 length equals 15 residues. The CDR3 region is CASSVTSGGPYEQYF. CDR3 nucleotide sequence: TGTGCCAGCAGCGTAACTAGCGGGGGGCCCTACGAGCAGTACTTC.

This clone was seen repeatedly, ten times or more. The J gene is TRBJ1-6, the V gene TRBV5-3; D is uncertain. TRBV5-3 is noted as an ORF with a role that remains uncertain. CDR3 length: 16 amino acids. The V end lost 5 bases, the J end lost 4 bases, and 16 bases lay between the germline ends. The CDR3 loop reads CARRPRGHDYNSPLHF. The CDR3 DNA reads as TGTGCCAGAAGACCCCGCGGGCATGATTATAATTCACCCCTCCACTTT.

A single count supports this clone. The rearrangement joins TRBV19 to TRBJ1-5; D gene uncertain. This CDR3 region has 16 residues. CDR1 and CDR2 (germline): LNHDA, SQIVND (reference sequence). Trimming took off 3 bases at V and 10 bases at J, with 22 bases between the two ends. The CDR3 nucleotides read TGTGCCAGTAGTATGGAGAAAAGACGGGAACTGAGACCCCAGCATTTT. Protein product: CASSMEKRRELRPQHF.

V is TRBV18 and J is TRBJ1-1; D remains unclear. Trimming stripped 1 base from V and 1 base from J, with 13 bases between. CDR1 is KGHSH, CDR2 LQKENI, per germline. The CDR3 sequence is 16 residues long. For the CDR3, the DNA is TGTGCCAGCTCACCACTTAACGGACTAGCGAACACTGAAGCTTTCTTT. Protein: CASSPLNGLANTEAFF.

The chain is built from TRBV28 and TRBJ1-2; TRBD1 matches at 7 bases. Germline lookup yields CDR1 MDHEN and CDR2 SYDVKM. V shed 5 bases, J shed 8 bases, and the junction held 14 bases outside the gene matches. This CDR3 is built from 15 residues. CDR3 in amino acids: CASSHRDSSFRGYTF. The DNA for the CDR3 is TGTGCCAGCAGTCACCGGGACAGTAGTTTTAGGGGCTACACCTTC.

The chain links TRBV15 to TRBJ2-7; 7 positions agree with TRBD2. The CDR3 spans 15 residues. After removal of 1 base from V and 0 bases from J, the junction contained 3 bases not matched to a gene. In germline, CDR1 is LNHNV, CDR2 YYDKDF (reference sequence). The CDR3 reads CATSRGGGSSYEQYF. CDR3 DNA sequence: TGTGCCACCAGCAGAGGGGGCGGGAGCTCCTACGAGCAGTACTTC. The full variable domain, its missing parts supplied by reference TRBV15 and TRBJ2-7, is DAMVIQNPRYQVTQFGKPVTLSCSQTLNHNVMYWYQQKSSQAPKLLFHYYDKDFNNEADTPDNFQSRRPNTSFCFLDIRSPGLGDTAMYLCATSRGGGSSYEQYFGPGTRLTVT.

The rearrangement uses TRBV19 and TRBJ2-5, with 7 bases identical to TRBD2. Germline assignment: CDR1 LNHDA and CDR2 SQIVND (reference sequence). The CDR3 runs 14 residues. J lost 2 bases, V lost 9 bases, and 9 bases had no gene match. The CDR3 loop reads CASMTGGPQETQYF. CDR3 DNA: TGTGCCAGCATGACGGGAGGTCCGCAAGAGACCCAGTACTTC.

The rearrangement uses TRBV2 and TRBJ2-1; 12 bases fit TRBD2. The CDR3 has 16 residues. Per germline, CDR1 SNHLY and CDR2 FYNNEI. Trimming removed 5 bases from V and 7 bases from J; junction bases left unmatched: 9. CDR3 nucleotides: TGTGCCAGCAGTCAGTCTAGCGGGAGGGCCGCAAATGAGCAGTTCTTC. It translates to CASSQSSGRAANEQFF.